This T cell receptor beta chain was recorded in a study of follicular helper T cells after annual influenza vaccination. Whole-study results and caveats: Yearly vaccinations repeatedly recalled conserved clonotypes in ICOS+CD38+ cTfh.

This clone was counted once. No antigen is known for it. V lost 4 bases and J lost 1; bases outside the gene matches: 6. The CDR3 sequence is 16 residues long. Germline V gene sequence: CDR1 SGHRS, CDR2 YFSETQ. Some clones are missing from TCRdb's copy, which holds only in-frame ones; the method was immunoSEQ multiplex PCR. Of fewer than 30,000 clones in the sample, 65% to 85% were seen once. Documented time point: 2014-2015 season, pre-vaccination. Before and after seasonal inactivated influenza vaccination, adults gave blood for sorting CD4 subsets for sequencing. Non-naive CD4+CXCR5+PD-1+ cTfh were sorted into ICOS+CD38+ and ICOS-CD38- fractions.

This sample comprised CXCR5+ CD38- circulating T follicular helper cells from blood, obtained on the day of influenza vaccination. The subset is: circulating Tfh, non-naive CD4+CXCR5+PD-1+ (ICOS+CD38+ or ICOS-CD38-). This TCR was recovered from an adult who received the influenza vaccine. The chain has TRBV5-1 and TRBJ2-5, with 11 bases lining up with TRBD2. The CDR3 DNA follows: TGCGCCAGCAGCGGGCTAGCGGGGGGCTTCCAAGAGACCCAGTACTTC. Translated, it gives CASSGLAGGFQETQYF.